Detailed here is one T cell receptor (beta chain). CDR1 is SGHRS, CDR2 YFSETQ, per germline. The CDR3 has 14 amino acids. Trimming pared 0 bases from V and 5 bases from J, leaving 9 bases between. The authors' processing: Researchers report that nucleated cell counts were estimated from reference gene primer amplification. Produced via immunoSEQ multiplex PCR; TCRdb's table is partial and in-frame only. Clone size and V and J calls were adopted from that table, with D and trimming inferred from the DNA. The sample lists 110,000 or so clones, approximately 85% seen once, with more than 5% in the top ten. Seattle patients were enrolled during active infection and followed longitudinally. This entry is derived from a study of blood T cell repertoires in COVID-19. Turning to the study itself: Sites across the United States, Italy and Spain contributed samples from acute and convalescent COVID-19. In each case, the material was cDNA or gDNA derived from T cells, B-cell-depleted T cells, or PBMCs.

The gene calls are TRBV5-1 and TRBJ1-5; D is unclear. The sequencing input was peripheral blood. The source of this sequence is a woman in her fifties or sixties with COVID-19, enrolled during active disease. The CDR3 nucleotides are TGCGCCAGCAGCTTGGGGGCGCTTGATCAGCCCCAGCATTTT. Its translation is CASSLGALDQPQHF.